Listed here is a single T cell receptor beta chain. Its target is not known. These data originate in a study of cytomegalovirus exposure and HLA in healthy donors. PCR primers comprised 60 Vbeta and 13 Jbeta primers. Method: immunoSEQ multiplex PCR; TCRdb's copy keeps in-frame clones and lacks some. This sample carries some 90,000 clones, 80% of them seen once, and the ten largest clones take less than 40%. The V gene end was trimmed by 1 base and the J gene end by 7 bases; junction bases not matched to a gene: 4. The germline gives CDR1 SGHRS, CDR2 YFSETQ. The CDR3 extends over 15 amino acids. Points from the study as a whole: Overall, about 160 TCR beta chains were annotated as cytomegalovirus-associated. Available immune exposure information was restricted to CMV serostatus only.

The rearrangement links TRBV5-1 to TRBJ2-1; 11 nucleotides align to TRBD2. The specimen was PBMCs. The source is a middle-aged man in good health and CMV-seropositive. DNA of the CDR3: TGCGCCAGCAGCTTGTATAGCGGGAGGGCGAATGAGCAGTTCTTC. Its protein product is CASSLYSGRANEQFF.